This TCR beta chain is from a study of cytomegalovirus exposure and HLA in healthy donors. Findings and caveats of the study: Rarity held for most TCR sequences, but there were some public TCRs that occurred in many donors. According to the study, around 180 TCR beta chains were cytomegalovirus-associated.

A multiplex PCR was run with 60 Vbeta primers and 13 Jbeta primers. Libraries were prepared by immunoSEQ multiplex PCR; TCRdb keeps only in-frame clonotypes and omits some of them. The sample holds about 97,000 clones, roughly four fifths seen once. Trimming removed 7 bases from V and 3 bases from J; junction bases left unmatched: 10. Germline V gene sequence: CDR1 MDHEN, CDR2 SYDVKM. This CDR3 contains 16 residues. Regarding this clone: No antigen is known for it.

The TCR sequence derives from a man in his forties or fifties in good health and CMV-seropositive. The chain combines TRBV28 with TRBJ2-1; 9 nucleotides line up with TRBD2. The sample was PBMCs. The CDR3 nucleotides are TGTGCCAGCACTGGATACGCGCGGGAGGGCTACAATGAGCAGTTCTTC. Protein sequence: CASTGYAREGYNEQFF.